The rows below give T cell receptor beta chains drawn from one sample of a study of identical twins. TCRdb reprocessed the 5' RACE reads with MiXCR, giving one entry per CDR3 protein. Among 1,800,000 or so distinct CDR3 sequences, about 32% were seen once, and the ten largest hold about 0.27%. Sequencing was carried out using cord blood. All receptors derive from a newborn girl in good health. Both conserved end residues are part of each CDR3. Fields, in order: CDR3 DNA, CDR3 protein, clone size, V gene, D gene, J gene. D genes are given only for firm matches. The listing skips clone size in some rows; elsewhere it reads once, few, many or a size class.

TGTGCCAGCTCACCACCGGTCAGGGGGCGAGATACGCAGTATTTT,CASSPPVRGRDTQYF,NA,TRBV18,TRBD1,TRBJ2-3
TGCAGTGCTAGAGATGGATGGTTGGGGGGGCGCAATGAGCAGTACTTC,CSARDGWLGGRNEQYF,few,TRBV20-1,NA,TRBJ2-5
TGTGCCAGTGGGAGGGCCCGGGTCGGCTCCTACGAGCAGTACTTC,CASGRARVGSYEQYF,NA,TRBV27,TRBD2,TRBJ2-7
TGTGCCAGCAGTTGGGAGCTAGCTTTCCCCGATGAGCAGTTCTTC,CASSWELAFPDEQFF,few,TRBV7-4,NA,TRBJ2-1
TGCAGTGCTACAGGGGGATACAATGAGCAGTTCTTC,CSATGGYNEQFF,few,TRBV20-1,TRBD1,TRBJ2-1
TGTGCCAGCAGCTTAAGGTTGTCTAGCGGGCCCACAGATACGCAGTATTTT,CASSLRLSSGPTDTQYF,many,TRBV7-2,TRBD2,TRBJ2-3
TGTGCCACCAGCAGAGATCGGGGTGGGTCAGATACGCAGTATTTT,CATSRDRGGSDTQYF,NA,TRBV15,NA,TRBJ2-3
TGTGCCAGCAGTCGTCGGGGGCCAGATACGCAGTATTTT,CASSRRGPDTQYF,few,TRBV27,NA,TRBJ2-3
TGTGCCAGCAGCCAATCACTAGCGGGAGTAGGGGCCAAAAACATTCAGTACTTC,CASSQSLAGVGAKNIQYF,NA,TRBV4-2,TRBD2,TRBJ2-4
TGTGCCAGCAGCCAACAATTTGACCTGATTAACAATGAGCAGTTCTTC,CASSQQFDLINNEQFF,few,TRBV14,NA,TRBJ2-1
TGTGCCAGCAGTGCGAGCGGGGCCTTAAACAATGAGCAGTTCTTC,CASSASGALNNEQFF,NA,TRBV25-1,TRBD2,TRBJ2-1
TGCGCCAGCAGCCAAGGCCCGGGGAGATACAATGAGCAGTTCTTC,CASSQGPGRYNEQFF,few,TRBV4-1,NA,TRBJ2-1
TGCAGTGCTAGAGGGTTAACAGGTTTAAGGGGAAGGGAGACCCAGTACTTC,CSARGLTGLRGRETQYF,NA,TRBV20-1,NA,TRBJ2-5
TGTGACAGCAGCTTAGCTAGCGGGAACATTCAGTACTTC,CDSSLASGNIQYF,NA,TRBV11-2,TRBD2,TRBJ2-4
TGTGCCATCAGTGGCGAAGGGTACGCAGATACGCAGTATTTT,CAISGEGYADTQYF,NA,TRBV10-3,NA,TRBJ2-3
TGCAGTGCTAGTATCCAGGGGGCGCGTTACGAGCAGTACTTC,CSASIQGARYEQYF,few,TRBV20-1,TRBD1,TRBJ2-7
TGCGCCAGCAGCTCCCTCACTAGCATGGGTGATACGCAGTATTTT,CASSSLTSMGDTQYF,NA,TRBV5-1,NA,TRBJ2-3
TGTGCCAGCAGCCAAGGCTCCAGGACCTACGAGCAGTACTTC,CASSQGSRTYEQYF,NA,TRBV3-1,NA,TRBJ2-7
TGCGCCAGCAGCTTGATGAGGTCCGGGGAGACCCAGTACTTC,CASSLMRSGETQYF,few,TRBV5-1,NA,TRBJ2-5
TGTGCCAGCAGCTCTCAAGTAGGGAACTACAATGAGCAGTTCTTC,CASSSQVGNYNEQFF,few,TRBV9,NA,TRBJ2-1
TGTGCCAGCAGCGTAGAACAGTACAATGAGCAGTTCTTC,CASSVEQYNEQFF,few,TRBV9,NA,TRBJ2-1
TGCGCCGGCAGTGAAGTGGCTCGACGGGAGACCCAGTACTTC,CAGSEVARRETQYF,NA,TRBV10-1,NA,TRBJ2-5
TGTGCCAGCAGCTTAAGTCCCAGAAATTCACCCCTCCACTTT,CASSLSPRNSPLHF,NA,TRBV7-2,NA,TRBJ1-6
TGTGCCGCCCGGGGGGGGCCTTTGACAGATACGCAGTATTTT,CAARGGPLTDTQYF,few,TRBV10-3,TRBD2,TRBJ2-3
TGTGCCAGCAGCAGCAGCGGGAGGAGCTCCTACGAGCAGTACTTC,CASSSSGRSSYEQYF,NA,TRBV2,TRBD2,TRBJ2-7
TGCGCCAGCAGCCAAGCGGCTCCAGATCCCTACGAGCAGTACTTC,CASSQAAPDPYEQYF,NA,TRBV4-1,NA,TRBJ2-7
TGTGCCAGCAACCTAGCGGGAGGGGCCCGGACCGGGGAGCTGTTTTTT,CASNLAGGARTGELFF,NA,TRBV12-3/TRBV12-4,TRBD2,TRBJ2-2
TGTGCCAGCAGCCAAGGCGTCTCAAATTCACCCCTCCACTTT,CASSQGVSNSPLHF,NA,TRBV14,NA,TRBJ1-6
TGCGCCAGCAGGGTCGGGCCCTTCTCTGGAAACACCATATATTTT,CASRVGPFSGNTIYF,NA,TRBV5-1,NA,TRBJ1-3
TGTGCCAGCAGCCAAGAGAGGGGTGAAGCTTTCTTT,CASSQERGEAFF,few,TRBV3-1,NA,TRBJ1-1
TGTGCCAGCAGTGGTCAGACTTCCTATGGCTACACCTTC,CASSGQTSYGYTF,NA,TRBV27,NA,TRBJ1-2
TGTGCCAGCAGCTCCGATACAGGGGATACGCAAGAGACCCAGTACTTC,CASSSDTGDTQETQYF,few,TRBV7-9,TRBD1,TRBJ2-5
TGTGCCAGCGAGAAAGTTAGCGGAAGCTCCTACAATGAGCAGTACTTC,CASEKVSGSSYNEQYF,NA,TRBV2,NA,TRBJ2-7
TGTGCCAGCGGCGGATTTACAGGGTCTAGGGGGAATCCAACTAATGAAAAACTGTTTTTT,CASGGFTGSRGNPTNEKLFF,few,TRBV7-8,NA,TRBJ1-4
TGCGCCAGCAGCGGAGCGACTAGCGGGAACTACGAGCAGTACTTC,CASSGATSGNYEQYF,NA,TRBV5-1,TRBD2,TRBJ2-7
TGCAGTGCTAGGTATTCGGGACTAGCGGGGAACAATGAGCAGTTCTTC,CSARYSGLAGNNEQFF,NA,TRBV20-1,TRBD2,TRBJ2-1
TGTGCCAGCAGCCATCGACAGGGGAGCTACTATGGCTACACCTTC,CASSHRQGSYYGYTF,NA,TRBV14,TRBD1,TRBJ1-2
TGTGCCAGCAGCGTATCCATAATTGGGACTAGCGGCCTGTTCCAGTTCTTC,CASSVSIIGTSGLFQFF,few,TRBV9,TRBD2,TRBJ2-1
TGTGCCAGCAGCTTTAGCGGGAGGTGGAGTGACTACGAGCAGTACTTC,CASSFSGRWSDYEQYF,NA,TRBV7-2,TRBD2,TRBJ2-7
TGCGCCAGCAGCCCGAGCAGGGCCTCCTATGGCTACACCTTC,CASSPSRASYGYTF,NA,TRBV4-1,NA,TRBJ1-2
TGTGCTAGCAGCCCCAGTAGGACTTTCCGCTCCTACAATGAGCAGTTCTTC,CASSPSRTFRSYNEQFF,NA,TRBV7-7,NA,TRBJ2-1
TGTGCCAGCAGCTTAATGAGGGAGACCCAGTACTTC,CASSLMRETQYF,NA,TRBV7-2,NA,TRBJ2-5
TGTGCCAGCAGCTTGGGGGGGATCGTTAGCGGGAGGTACAATGAGCAGTTCTTC,CASSLGGIVSGRYNEQFF,NA,TRBV5-8,TRBD2,TRBJ2-1
TGCAGTGCTAGGAGGGACAGGCACAATGAGCAGTTCTTC,CSARRDRHNEQFF,few,TRBV20-1,TRBD1,TRBJ2-1
TGTGCCAGCAGTGAAAGGGTGGCAACACCTTCCTACGAGCAGTACTTC,CASSERVATPSYEQYF,NA,TRBV6-1,NA,TRBJ2-7
TGTGCCAGCAGTTACAGTACTATCTACAATGAGCAGTTCTTC,CASSYSTIYNEQFF,NA,TRBV6-2/TRBV6-3,NA,TRBJ2-1
TGTGCCAGCATAAAGCGGGGGGCCCTCGGTGAGCAGTTCTTC,CASIKRGALGEQFF,few,TRBV13,TRBD2,TRBJ2-1
TGTGCCAGCAGTGAAAGGAGACAGGGCCAATGGCCCCAGCATTTT,CASSERRQGQWPQHF,few,TRBV6-1,TRBD1,TRBJ1-5
TGCAGTGCTAGACAGTTCACTACCAACGAGCAGTACTTC,CSARQFTTNEQYF,NA,TRBV20-1,NA,TRBJ2-7
TGCAGTGCTAGTTACACCACTTACCCCACAGATACGCAGTATTTT,CSASYTTYPTDTQYF,few,TRBV20-1,NA,TRBJ2-3
TGTGCCAGCAGCTGGGGGACTAGGGCCACAGATACGCAGTATTTT,CASSWGTRATDTQYF,NA,TRBV7-2,TRBD2,TRBJ2-3
TGCAGCGCTATTTCTGGAAACACCATATATTTT,CSAISGNTIYF,once,TRBV29-1,NA,TRBJ1-3
TGCAGTGCTAGAGCCCTGGGTTTTGGTAATGAAAAACTGTTTTTT,CSARALGFGNEKLFF,NA,TRBV20-1,NA,TRBJ1-4
TGCGCCAGCAGCTTGGCCGGACAGACGGGCACTGAAGCTTTCTTT,CASSLAGQTGTEAFF,NA,TRBV5-1,NA,TRBJ1-1
TGCAGCGTTGAATGGAGTGACGAGCAGTACTTC,CSVEWSDEQYF,many,TRBV29-1,NA,TRBJ2-7